Reported below is one TCR beta chain. Its cognate antigen is unknown. CDR1 and CDR2 (germline): DFQATT, SNEGSKA (reference sequence). Trimming pared 5 bases from V and 0 bases from J, leaving 6 bases between. The CDR3 is made up of 12 amino acids. These data belong to a study of T cells in Graves' hyperthyroidism and ophthalmopathy. Background on the study: Peripheral blood was taken when the disease was first diagnosed, before any treatment began. Study results and limitations: Most thyroid-expanded clonotypes above 0.001 were also found in blood.

These patients, aged 18 to 65, had recently diagnosed hyperthyroidism lasting under 2 months. Exclusion of patients followed from uncontrolled infection, other autoimmune disease, pregnancy or lactation. What was amplified from RNA transcripts were TCR beta CDR3 regions. First-round RT-PCR targeting the TCR CDR3 was performed with the HTBI primer set. Each CDR3 protein is one row after TCRdb ran MiXCR on the multiplex PCR reads. The table records 470,000 or so distinct CDR3 sequences, 20% of them present only once. The TCR originated in a man younger than 35 with Graves' hyperthyroidism. The chain is built from TRBV20-1 and TRBJ2-3; D ambiguous. Sequenced material: blood. The CDR3 is CSASQSTDTQYF. The CDR3 DNA follows: TGCAGTGCTTCTCAAAGCACAGATACGCAGTATTTT.